These 3 T cell receptor beta chains share one sample of origin, sequenced in a study of TIL therapy for anti-PD-1-resistant metastatic lung cancer. The immunoSEQ assay was v3. Repertoires were generated with immunoSEQ multiplex PCR, while TCRdb's copy carries only in-frame clones and drops some. Of roughly 7,000 clones listed, 62% are singletons. Regarding time point: pre-treatment sample, taken before nivolumab and TIL therapy. Pleural nodules or supraclavicular lymph nodes made up most of the excised metastases sampled. The starting material was tumor tissue, obtained at baseline. These receptors were collected from a person aged 25 to 80 with non-small cell lung cancer.

The J gene is TRBJ2-1, the V gene TRBV10-3; 8 bases are a match to TRBD2. V shed 8 bases and J 8 bases; nucleotides not matched to a gene: 17. Germline CDR1 reads ENHRY; CDR2 reads SYGVKD. The CDR3 is 16 amino acids. The CDR3 sequence is CAISTPGLEAWDEQFF. CDR3 nucleotide sequence: TGTGCCATCTCGACTCCGGGACTAGAGGCTTGGGATGAGCAGTTCTTC.

The chain combines TRBV9 with TRBJ1-3; no clear D. The CDR3 runs 14 residues. V shed 3 bases and J shed 8 bases, with 15 bases lying between them. CDR1 SGDLS and CDR2 YYNGEE come from the germline V gene. The CDR3 protein is CASSARTGVDTIYF. In DNA form, the CDR3 reads TGTGCCAGCAGCGCGAGGACTGGCGTGGACACCATATATTTT.

The V call is TRBV7-6, the J call TRBJ2-7; tentative D call: TRBD1 (7 bases). The CDR3 totals 15 residues. The germline gives CDR1 SGHVS, CDR2 FNYEAQ. Trimming removed 4 bases at V and 5 bases at J, with 18 bases between. CDR3 in DNA: TGTGCCAGCAGCTACGACGTCAGGGGGGTCCACGAGCAGTACTTC. Translating it yields CASSYDVRGVHEQYF.